Shown below are 20 T cell receptor beta chains from a single sample sequenced in a study of cytomegalovirus exposure and HLA in healthy donors (dated by TCRdb to between 2016 and 2019). Libraries were constructed by the immunoSEQ multiplex PCR assay. A mixture of 60 forward primers for TCR Vbeta segments and 13 reverse primers for TCR Jbeta segments was used in the multiplex PCR. The table comes from immuneACCESS by way of TCRdb, which keeps in-frame sequences with V and J called. Part of the clones is missing from these tables; in studies checked, under half for an unresolved V gene and the rest for unknown reasons. A total of about 130,000 clones appear in this sample, just under 75% of them only once. 4% to 5.5% of the sample comes from the top ten. The sequenced sample was PBMCs. The origin of the receptors is a man aged 60 to 69 in good health and CMV-seropositive.

The V call is TRBV6-1, the J call TRBJ1-2; no clear D gene. This CDR3 is built from 14 residues. V was cut by 6 bases and J by 5 bases, with 16 bases left in between. Germline V lookup: CDR1 MNHNS, CDR2 SASEGT. The CDR3 reads CASRRPGERYGYTF. CDR3 nucleotides: TGTGCCAGCAGGCGACCCGGGGAGCGGTATGGCTACACCTTC.

The genes are TRBV2 and TRBJ2-7; TRBD1 might be the D (6 bases). This CDR3 has 13 residues. With 11 bases removed from V and 2 bases from J, the gap between germline ends came to 16 bases. CDR1 is SNHLY, CDR2 FYNNEI, per germline. In DNA, the CDR3 is TGTGCCGGCGAGACAGGCTACACCTACGAGCAGTACTTC. Translated: CAGETGYTYEQYF.

V and J are TRBV25-1 and TRBJ2-5; TRBD1 is a possible D gene (6 bases). V shed 6 bases and J shed 2 bases, with 19 bases lying between them. Germline values: CDR1 MGHDK, CDR2 SYGVNS. CDR3 length: 16 residues. The CDR3 DNA follows: TGTGCCAGCAGCGTCCTACAGGGCCACCCACAAGAGACCCAGTACTTC. Translation gives CASSVLQGHPQETQYF.

J is TRBJ2-1 and V is TRBV6-5, with TRBD1 matching over 7 bases. CDR1 and CDR2 from the germline V gene are MNHEY and SVGAGI. The CDR3 loop spans 12 amino acids. The J segment lost 8 bases and the V segment lost 7 bases, leaving 5 bases of the junction unmatched. CDR3 loop: CASKRGLDEQFF. The CDR3 nucleotides read TGTGCCAGCAAGAGGGGGCTCGATGAGCAGTTCTTC.

The chain recombines TRBV5-1 with TRBJ2-3, with 7 bases matching TRBD2. CDR1 is SGHRS, CDR2 YFSETQ, per germline. CDR3 length equals 14 residues. The J segment lost 0 bases and the V segment lost 5 bases, leaving 3 bases of the junction unmatched. The CDR3 loop reads CASRWEGSTDTQYF. CDR3 DNA sequence: TGCGCCAGCAGGTGGGAGGGAAGCACAGATACGCAGTATTTT.

The rearrangement uses TRBV19 and TRBJ1-1, with D perhaps matching TRBD1 (5 bases). V was cut by 5 bases and J by 0 bases, with 13 bases left in between. CDR1 is LNHDA and CDR2 is SQIVND in the germline V gene (reference sequence). CDR3 length: 15 residues. The CDR3 sequence is CASSPVEGMNTEAFF. The CDR3 DNA reads as TGTGCCAGTAGTCCCGTGGAGGGGATGAACACTGAAGCTTTCTTT.

The J gene is TRBJ2-3, the V gene TRBV5-4; a possible D gene is TRBD1 (6 bases). V lost 4 bases and J lost 3, with 12 bases in between. Germline-derived CDR1 and CDR2 are SGHNT and YYREEE (reference sequence). The CDR3 length is 14 residues. This CDR3 reads CASSREQGTDTQYF. In DNA, the CDR3 is TGTGCCAGCAGCCGAGAGCAGGGGACAGATACGCAGTATTTT.

The chain links TRBV7-6 to TRBJ1-5; D gene uncertain. The CDR3 runs 15 residues. Per germline, CDR1 SGHVS and CDR2 FNYEAQ. V lost 1 base to trimming and J lost 0 bases, with 7 bases between them. The CDR3 sequence is CASSLVAGSNQPQHF. The CDR3 DNA is TGTGCCAGCAGCTTAGTCGCGGGTAGCAATCAGCCCCAGCATTTT.

This chain connects TRBV7-6 to TRBJ2-5, with 10 bases lining up with TRBD2. The V segment lost 0 bases and the J segment 5 bases; nucleotides outside the gene matches: 9. In germline, CDR1 is SGHVS, CDR2 FNYEAQ. The CDR3 has 17 amino acids. The CDR3 region has the DNA TGTGCCAGCAGCTTAGCGCCCAGCGGGGGGGCCGTTGAGACCCAGTACTTC. Translated, it gives CASSLAPSGGAVETQYF.

This clone is a singleton in its sample. The CDR3 here is CASSERDIQPQHF. The CDR3 DNA follows: TGTGCCAGCAGTGAACGCGACATTCAGCCCCAGCATTTT. The chain recombines TRBV6-1 with TRBJ1-5, with D unresolved. Deletions cut 2 bases from V and 6 bases from J, with 8 bases between. The CDR3 totals 13 residues. Per germline, CDR1 MNHNS and CDR2 SASEGT.

The J gene is TRBJ1-1, the V gene TRBV5-1; TRBD1 is a possible D gene (5 bases). The germline CDR1 and CDR2 sequences are SGHRS and YFSETQ. This CDR3 is 14 amino acids long. Trimming cost V 4 bases and J 1 base, with 11 bases left between them. CDR3 coding DNA: TGCGCCAGCAGCACCGGACACGGGAACACTGAAGCTTTCTTT. Protein: CASSTGHGNTEAFF.

The chain recombines TRBV7-2 with TRBJ2-2; 9 bases map to TRBD2. The V gene's germline CDR1 is SGHTA and CDR2 FQGNSA. J gave up 1 base and V 5 bases, and 5 bases lay outside the gene matches. The CDR3 consists of 16 residues. The chain's CDR3 is CASSPRGGGNTGELFF. The CDR3 DNA reads TGTGCCAGCAGCCCGCGGGGGGGAGGGAACACCGGGGAGCTGTTTTTT.

The chain carries TRBV20-1 and TRBJ2-7, with 7 nucleotides matching TRBD1. The germline CDR1 and CDR2 sequences are DFQATT and SNEGSKA (reference sequence). V dropped 7 bases and J dropped 2; count of bases not matched to a gene: 2. The CDR3 sequence is 11 residues long. Here the CDR3 DNA reads TGCAGTGTGAGGGGGCCCTACGAGCAGTACTTC. It translates to CSVRGPYEQYF.

This clone was counted only a few times. The rearrangement joins TRBV5-6 to TRBJ2-7; D possibly corresponds to TRBD1 (6 bases). Germline CDR1 is SGHDT and CDR2 is YYEEEE. Trimming pared 4 bases from V and 6 bases from J, leaving 17 bases between. This CDR3 has 14 amino acids. The CDR3 sequence: CASSRDRTAGEQYF. The DNA of the CDR3 is TGTGCCAGCAGCCGTGACAGGACCGCGGGCGAGCAGTACTTC.

The chain employs TRBV14 and TRBJ2-3; D not resolved. V dropped 4 bases and J dropped 6 bases, with 20 bases sitting between them. Germline V gene data show CDR1 as SGHDN and CDR2 as FVKESK. The CDR3 spans 16 residues. The CDR3 spells CASSPLRQSAMDTQYF. CDR3 nucleotide sequence: TGTGCCAGCAGCCCCTTGCGCCAAAGTGCAATGGATACGCAGTATTTT.

The V gene is TRBV18, the J gene TRBJ2-1, with 8 bases lining up with TRBD1. This CDR3 region has 15 residues. Germline V lookup: CDR1 KGHSH, CDR2 LQKENI. J was trimmed by 10 bases and V by 6 bases; bases with no gene match: 14. The CDR3 DNA reads as TGTGCCAGCTCGCCGGGACAGGTCACGCTCACGGAGCAGTTCTTC. As protein: CASSPGQVTLTEQFF.

This clone came up a few times. This chain links TRBV11-2 with TRBJ2-7; D may be TRBD1 (6 bases). V shed 3 bases and J shed 4 bases, with 13 bases lying between them. This CDR3 comprises 14 residues. Germline V lookup: CDR1 SGHAT, CDR2 FQNNGV. This chain's CDR3 is CASSFETGRYEQYF. DNA for the CDR3: TGTGCCAGCAGCTTCGAGACAGGTCGATACGAGCAGTACTTC.

There are a few counts of this clone. The chain couples TRBV19 to TRBJ2-3, with 7 bases matching TRBD2. The CDR3 sequence is 13 residues long. Unmatched junction bases numbered 12, after V lost 10 bases and J lost 8 bases. Looked up from germline, CDR1 is LNHDA and CDR2 is SQIVND (reference sequence). DNA for the CDR3: TGTGCCATTTCGAGGGGAGGGACGGGTACGCAGTATTTT. Protein: CAISRGGTGTQYF.

The chain employs TRBV4-1 and TRBJ1-4; 11 positions agree with TRBD1. The CDR3 runs 15 residues. V was clipped by 4 bases and J by 4 bases; unmatched bases: 2. Germline assignment: CDR1 MGHRA and CDR2 YSYEKL. The CDR3 here is CASSRGQGVNEKLFF. In DNA form, the CDR3 reads TGCGCCAGCAGCCGGGGACAGGGGGTTAATGAAAAACTGTTTTTT.

In its sample, this clone was seen once. The chain recombines TRBV15 with TRBJ2-3, with D perhaps matching TRBD1 (6 bases). Germline assignment: CDR1 LNHNV and CDR2 YYDKDF (reference sequence). The CDR3 is 16 residues long. Deletions cut 3 bases from V and 4 bases from J, with 17 bases between. CDR3 in DNA: TGTGCCACCAGCAGTGGTCTAGAGGGGGTCTCAGATACGCAGTATTTT. Translating gives CATSSGLEGVSDTQYF.